The 10 T cell receptor beta chains below come from one sample, sequenced in a study of shared clonotypes between healthy human individuals. Measured with immunoSEQ multiplex PCR; TCRdb has only the in-frame clones, and not every one. The sample lists some 1 million clones, 70% to 80% occurring once. Sequencing was performed on memory CD4+ T cells sorted from blood. Noted subset: CD45RA-negative fraction. The source is a man younger than 35 in good health.

J is TRBJ2-3 and V is TRBV5-1; a weak D match, TRBD1 (6 bases). The germline V gene has CDR1 SGHRS and CDR2 YFSETQ. The CDR3 consists of 13 residues. V gave up 7 bases and J gave up 0 bases, with 9 bases separating them. The CDR3 region is CASGGPSTDTQYF. DNA for the CDR3: TGCGCCAGCGGGGGCCCGAGCACAGATACGCAGTATTTT. Supplemented by reference TRBV5-1 and TRBJ2-3, the full variable domain reads KAGVTQTPRYLIKTRGQQVTLSCSPISGHRSVSWYQQTPGQGLQFLFEYFSETQRNKGNFPGRFSGRQFSNSRSEMNVSTLELGDSALYLCASGGPSTDTQYFGPGTRLTVL.

The chain joins TRBV6-1 to TRBJ1-2; a weak D match, TRBD1 (6 bases). CDR3 length: 13 amino acids. Germline V gene data show CDR1 as MNHNS and CDR2 as SASEGT. The ends were cut back, 8 bases at V and 4 bases at J, with 14 bases in the middle. The CDR3, as DNA: TGTGCCAGCGGGCAGGGGCGCAGCTATGGCTACACCTTC. Translated: CASGQGRSYGYTF.

This clone appeared a single time. The chain links TRBV6-6 to TRBJ1-1; a weak D match, TRBD1 (5 bases). The length of the CDR3 is 14 residues. V was clipped by 5 bases and J by 1 base, with 11 bases between them. CDR1 MNHNY and CDR2 SVGAGI come from the germline V gene (reference sequence). This CDR3 is CASSALRENTEAFF. The CDR3 DNA reads as TGTGCCAGCAGTGCGCTCAGGGAGAACACTGAAGCTTTCTTT.

The chain recombines TRBV4-3 with TRBJ2-1, with D maybe TRBD2 (6 bases). Germline V lookup: CDR1 LGHNA, CDR2 YSLEER. Trimming shortened V by 0 bases and J by 6 bases, and 12 bases separated the two germline ends. This CDR3 is built from 15 residues. The CDR3 loop reads CASSQDGLASNEQFF. The CDR3 DNA reads as TGCGCCAGCAGCCAAGATGGTCTAGCGTCCAATGAGCAGTTCTTC.

The chain joins TRBV30 to TRBJ2-3; 10 bases are a match to TRBD2. CDR3 size: 16 residues. Germline CDR1 and CDR2: GTSNPN and SVGIG (reference sequence). Germline trimming cut 0 bases from V and 2 bases from J; bases unmatched to any gene: 5. CDR3 DNA: TGTGCCTGGAGTGTCTTTAGCGGGGGGTTCACAGATACGCAGTATTTT. Encoded protein: CAWSVFSGGFTDTQYF.

The chain is built from TRBV5-5 and TRBJ1-5; TRBD1 agrees at 7 bases. V lost 4 bases, J lost 5 bases, and 9 bases stayed unmatched. This CDR3 is 15 amino acids long. CDR1 is SGHKS, CDR2 YYEKEE, per germline (reference sequence). In DNA, the CDR3 is TGTGCCAGCAGCGCAACAGGGGTCCGCGATCAGCCCCAGCATTTT. It specifies CASSATGVRDQPQHF.

V and J are TRBV29-1 and TRBJ1-2; no reliable D call. The germline V gene has CDR1 SQVTM and CDR2 ANQGSEA. Deletions cut 6 bases from V and 4 bases from J, with 9 bases between. The CDR3 has 11 residues. The CDR3 DNA is TGCAGCGTCGACCCCCTCTATGGCTACACCTTC. Its protein is CSVDPLYGYTF.

This clone was counted a few times. This chain uses TRBV2 with TRBJ2-7; D possibly uses TRBD1 or TRBD2 (5 bases each). The V and J ends lost 7 bases and 3 bases respectively, with 13 bases between them. The germline gives CDR1 SNHLY, CDR2 FYNNEI. CDR3 length: 13 residues. The CDR3 DNA sequence: TGTGCCAGCACCCGGGACCCCAACTACGAGCAGTACTTC. Protein product: CASTRDPNYEQYF.

This sequence joins TRBV10-1 and TRBJ1-6; no clear D. Germline-derived CDR1 and CDR2 are WNHNN and SYGVQD (reference sequence). Trimming took off 2 bases at V and 9 bases at J, with 11 bases between the two ends. The CDR3 runs to 14 residues. In DNA form, the CDR3 reads TGCGCCAGCAGTGAGGAGGGCCTCGCTTCACCCCTCCACTTT. Translation gives CASSEEGLASPLHF.

Remarks on this clone: Other DNA sequences of this sample code for an identical CDR3. The chain is built from TRBV9 and TRBJ2-2; tentative D call: TRBD1 (5 bases). The ends were cut back, 2 bases at V and 1 base at J, with 9 bases in the middle. The CDR3 spans 15 residues. CDR1 and CDR2 (germline): SGDLS, YYNGEE. CDR3 sequence: CASSVGQGNTGELFF. The DNA for the CDR3 is TGTGCCAGCAGCGTGGGGCAGGGGAACACCGGGGAGCTGTTTTTT.